Presented here are 7 T cell receptor beta chains from one specimen sequenced in a study of T cell changes during pregnancy in multiple sclerosis. The protocol was immunoSEQ multiplex PCR, while the TCRdb copy is restricted to in-frame clones and leaves out a portion. The sample contains about 110,000 clones, 85% to 95% of which appear only once. Sequencing used peripheral blood, obtained after pregnancy. All receptors derive from a female donor with multiple sclerosis, enrolled in a pregnancy study.

This sequence joins TRBV10-1 and TRBJ2-3; 13 nucleotides agree with TRBD2. The trim removed 3 bases at V and 0 bases at J, leaving 12 bases unmatched. The CDR3 length is 20 residues. Germline assignment: CDR1 WNHNN and CDR2 SYGVQD (reference sequence). In DNA form, the CDR3 reads TGCGCCAGCAGTGAAGGGAATCGACTAGCGGGGGGACCTAGCACAGATACGCAGTATTTT. It specifies CASSEGNRLAGGPSTDTQYF.

The chain joins TRBV10-3 to TRBJ1-1; the D gene is possibly TRBD1 (6 bases). Per germline, CDR1 ENHRY and CDR2 SYGVKD. V shed 8 bases and J shed 2 bases, with 9 bases lying between them. CDR3 length equals 12 residues. The CDR3 loop is CAIRDTNTEAFF. The CDR3 region has the DNA TGTGCCATCCGGGACACTAACACTGAAGCTTTCTTT.

The V call is TRBV28, the J call TRBJ2-7; 7 positions agree with TRBD1. V shed 6 bases, J shed 1 base, and the junction held 9 bases outside the gene matches. The CDR3 spans 15 residues. The germline CDR1 and CDR2 sequences are MDHEN and SYDVKM. The CDR3 DNA is TGTGCCAGCAGCCGATATCGACAGGGATCCTACGAGCAGTACTTC. Amino acid sequence: CASSRYRQGSYEQYF.

CDR3 sequence reads: CSVEKGNSYTF. Written as DNA, the CDR3 is TGCAGCGTTGAAAAGGGGAACTCGTACACCTTC. The chain recombines TRBV29-1 with TRBJ1-2, with D tentatively TRBD1 (5 bases). CDR1 and CDR2 from the germline V gene are SQVTM and ANQGSEA. V was trimmed by 2 bases and J by 11 bases, leaving 12 bases between them. The CDR3 length is 11 residues.

This chain links TRBV9 with TRBJ1-1; D is undetermined. Looked up from germline, CDR1 is SGDLS and CDR2 is YYNGEE. With 1 base removed from V and 4 bases from J, the gap between germline ends came to 11 bases. CDR3 length: 14 residues. CDR3 sequence: CASSVMPVSTEAFF. The CDR3 DNA reads as TGTGCCAGCAGCGTAATGCCGGTATCCACTGAAGCTTTCTTT.

The chain links TRBV6-1 to TRBJ2-7, with 13 bases that match TRBD2. Trimming removed 2 bases from V and 5 bases from J; junction bases left unmatched: 12. The CDR3 consists of 18 residues. The germline V gene has CDR1 MNHNS and CDR2 SASEGT. CDR3 loop: CASSEKQTSGGYGNEQYF. As DNA, the CDR3 is TGTGCCAGCAGTGAAAAACAGACTAGCGGGGGGTATGGAAACGAGCAGTACTTC.

As regards this clone: The sample holds other DNA sequences that translate to the same CDR3. V usage is TRBV6-6 and J usage is TRBJ2-1, with D maybe TRBD2 (5 bases). Deletions cut 0 bases from V and 4 bases from J, with 7 bases between. The CDR3 has 14 amino acids. Germline values: CDR1 MNHNY, CDR2 SVGAGI (reference sequence). DNA for the CDR3: TGTGCCAGCAGTTACTCGAGGGTTTACAATGAGCAGTTCTTC. This codes for CASSYSRVYNEQFF.